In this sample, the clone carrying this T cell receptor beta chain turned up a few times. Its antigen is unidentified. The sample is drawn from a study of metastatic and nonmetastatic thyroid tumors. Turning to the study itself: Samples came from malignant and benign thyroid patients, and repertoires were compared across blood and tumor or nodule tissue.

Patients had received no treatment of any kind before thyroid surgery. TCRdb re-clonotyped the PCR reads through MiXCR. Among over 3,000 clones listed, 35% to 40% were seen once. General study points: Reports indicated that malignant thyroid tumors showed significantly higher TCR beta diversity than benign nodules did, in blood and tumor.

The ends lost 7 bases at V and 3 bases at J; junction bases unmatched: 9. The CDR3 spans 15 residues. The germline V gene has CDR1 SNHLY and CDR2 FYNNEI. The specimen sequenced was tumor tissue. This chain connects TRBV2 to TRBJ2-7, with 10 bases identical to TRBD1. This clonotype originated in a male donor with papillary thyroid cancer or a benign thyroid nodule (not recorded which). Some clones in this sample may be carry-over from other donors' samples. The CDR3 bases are TGTGCCAGCACCCCGGGGACAGGGGACCTCTACGAGCAGTACTTC. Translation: CASTPGTGDLYEQYF.